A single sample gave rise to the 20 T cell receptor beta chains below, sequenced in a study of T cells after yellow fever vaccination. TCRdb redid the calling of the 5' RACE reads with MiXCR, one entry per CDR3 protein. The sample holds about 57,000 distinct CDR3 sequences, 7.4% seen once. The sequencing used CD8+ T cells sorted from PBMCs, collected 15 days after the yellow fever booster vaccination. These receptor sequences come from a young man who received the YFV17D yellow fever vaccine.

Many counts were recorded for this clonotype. This CDR3 reads CASSPLDTGVRNIQYF. The CDR3 DNA is TGTGCCAGCAGCCCGTTGGACACAGGGGTTAGAAACATTCAGTACTTC. The rearrangement links TRBV7-2 to TRBJ2-4; 7 nucleotides align to TRBD1. Germline V gene data show CDR1 as SGHTA and CDR2 as FQGNSA. Trimming at V came to 5 bases and at J to 6 bases, leaving 13 bases not matched to a gene. The CDR3 length is 16 residues.

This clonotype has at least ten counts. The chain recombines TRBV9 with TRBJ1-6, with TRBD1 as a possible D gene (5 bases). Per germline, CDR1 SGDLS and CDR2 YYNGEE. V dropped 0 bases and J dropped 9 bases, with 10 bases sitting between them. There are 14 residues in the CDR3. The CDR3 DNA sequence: TGTGCCAGCAGCGTAGACCTGGGGGGTTCACCCCTCCACTTT. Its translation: CASSVDLGGSPLHF.

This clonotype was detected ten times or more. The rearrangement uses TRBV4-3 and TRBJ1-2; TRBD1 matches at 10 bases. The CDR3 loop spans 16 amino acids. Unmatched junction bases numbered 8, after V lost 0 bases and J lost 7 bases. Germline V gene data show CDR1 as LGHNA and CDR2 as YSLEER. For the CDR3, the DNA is TGCGCCAGCAGCCAAGATCCGGGACAGGGGATGCTTGGCTACACCTTC. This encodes CASSQDPGQGMLGYTF.

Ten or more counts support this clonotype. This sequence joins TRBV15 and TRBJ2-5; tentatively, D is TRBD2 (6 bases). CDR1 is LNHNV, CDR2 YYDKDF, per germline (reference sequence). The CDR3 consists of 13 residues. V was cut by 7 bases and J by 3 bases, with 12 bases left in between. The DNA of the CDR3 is TGTGCCACCACCCTGGCGGGGAAAGAGACCCAGTACTTC. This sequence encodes CATTLAGKETQYF.

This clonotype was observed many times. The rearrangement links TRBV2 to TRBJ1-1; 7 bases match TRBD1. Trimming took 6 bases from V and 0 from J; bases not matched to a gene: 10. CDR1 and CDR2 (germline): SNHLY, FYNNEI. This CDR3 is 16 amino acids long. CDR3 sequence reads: CASSPQQGSVNTEAFF. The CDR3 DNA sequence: TGTGCCAGCAGCCCTCAACAGGGGTCTGTGAACACTGAAGCTTTCTTT. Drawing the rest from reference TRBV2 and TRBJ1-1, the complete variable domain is EPEVTQTPSHQVTQMGQEVILRCVPISNHLYFYWYRQILGQKVEFLVSFYNNEISEKSEIFDDQFSVERPDGSNFTLKIRSTKLEDSAMYFCASSPQQGSVNTEAFFGQGTRLTVV.

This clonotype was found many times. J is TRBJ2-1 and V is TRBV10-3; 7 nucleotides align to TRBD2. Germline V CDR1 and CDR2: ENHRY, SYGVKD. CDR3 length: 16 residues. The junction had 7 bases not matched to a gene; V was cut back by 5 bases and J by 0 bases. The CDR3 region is CAISKLAESSYNEQFF. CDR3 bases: TGTGCCATCAGTAAGCTAGCGGAGAGCTCCTACAATGAGCAGTTCTTC.

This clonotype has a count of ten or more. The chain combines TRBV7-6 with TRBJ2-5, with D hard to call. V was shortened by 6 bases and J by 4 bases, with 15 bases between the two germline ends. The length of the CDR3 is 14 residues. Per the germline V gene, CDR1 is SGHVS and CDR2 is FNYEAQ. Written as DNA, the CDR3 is TGTGCCAGCAGGGTCGTAGGATCTGGAGAGACCCAGTACTTC. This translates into CASRVVGSGETQYF.

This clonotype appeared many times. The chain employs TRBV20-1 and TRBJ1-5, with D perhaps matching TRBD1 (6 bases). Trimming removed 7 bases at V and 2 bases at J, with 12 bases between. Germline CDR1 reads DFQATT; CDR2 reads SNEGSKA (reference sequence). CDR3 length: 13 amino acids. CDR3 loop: CSGWGGGNQPQHF. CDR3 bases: TGCAGTGGTTGGGGGGGCGGCAATCAGCCCCAGCATTTT.

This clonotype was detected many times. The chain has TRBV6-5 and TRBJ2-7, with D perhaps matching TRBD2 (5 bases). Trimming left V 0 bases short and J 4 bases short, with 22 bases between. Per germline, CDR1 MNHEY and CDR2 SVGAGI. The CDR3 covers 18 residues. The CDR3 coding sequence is TGTGCCAGCAGTTACTCGATACCGTCGACGGGGAAAGGTTACGAGCAGTACTTC. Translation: CASSYSIPSTGKGYEQYF.

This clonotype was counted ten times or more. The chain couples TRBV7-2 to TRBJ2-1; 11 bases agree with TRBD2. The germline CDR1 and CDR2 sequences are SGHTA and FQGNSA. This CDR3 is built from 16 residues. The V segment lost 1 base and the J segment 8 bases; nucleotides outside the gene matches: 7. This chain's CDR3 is CASSLVTSGTGDEQFF. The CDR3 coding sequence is TGTGCCAGCAGCTTAGTGACTAGCGGGACTGGAGATGAGCAGTTCTTC.

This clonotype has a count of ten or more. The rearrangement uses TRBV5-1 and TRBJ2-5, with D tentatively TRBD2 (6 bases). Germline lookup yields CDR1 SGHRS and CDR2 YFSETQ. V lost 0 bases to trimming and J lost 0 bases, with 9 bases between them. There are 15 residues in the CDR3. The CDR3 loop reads CASSLDGGYQETQYF. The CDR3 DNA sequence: TGCGCCAGCAGCTTGGATGGAGGGTACCAAGAGACCCAGTACTTC.

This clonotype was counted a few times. The CDR3 loop is CATSSSGRIETQYF. CDR3 DNA: TGTGCCACCAGCAGTAGCGGGAGAATTGAGACCCAGTACTTC. This rearrangement joins TRBV15 to TRBJ2-5; 9 bases match TRBD2. CDR1 and CDR2 (germline): LNHNV, YYDKDF (reference sequence). V lost 3 bases, J lost 5 bases, and 4 bases stayed unmatched. This CDR3 region has 14 residues.

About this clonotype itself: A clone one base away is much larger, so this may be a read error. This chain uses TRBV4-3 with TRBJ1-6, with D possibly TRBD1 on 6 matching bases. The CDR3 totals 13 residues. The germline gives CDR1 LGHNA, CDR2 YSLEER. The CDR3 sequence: CASTQDQDSLLHF. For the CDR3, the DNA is TGCGCCAGCACCCAAGATCAGGACAGCCTTCTCCACTTT.

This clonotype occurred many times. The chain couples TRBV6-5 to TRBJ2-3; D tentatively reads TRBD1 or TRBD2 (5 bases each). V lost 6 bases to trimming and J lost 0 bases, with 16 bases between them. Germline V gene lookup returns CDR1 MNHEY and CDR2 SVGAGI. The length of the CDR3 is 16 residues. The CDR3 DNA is TGTGCCAGCAGGACGGGACGGTCAACTAGCACAGATACGCAGTATTTT. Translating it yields CASRTGRSTSTDTQYF.

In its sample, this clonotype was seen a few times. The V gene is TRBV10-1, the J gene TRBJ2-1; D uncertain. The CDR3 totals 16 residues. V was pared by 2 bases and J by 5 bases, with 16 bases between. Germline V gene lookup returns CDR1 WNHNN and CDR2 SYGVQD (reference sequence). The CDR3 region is CASSEGILGWNNEQFF. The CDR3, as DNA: TGCGCCAGCAGTGAGGGGATTTTGGGGTGGAACAATGAGCAGTTCTTC.

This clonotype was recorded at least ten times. CDR3 region: CSVAPWTGELFF. The DNA for the CDR3 is TGCAGCGTTGCCCCATGGACCGGGGAGCTGTTTTTT. This chain joins TRBV29-1 and TRBJ2-2, with D unresolved. The V gene lost 4 bases and the J gene lost 5 bases, with 8 bases spanning the gap. The V gene's germline CDR1 is SQVTM and CDR2 ANQGSEA. The CDR3 runs to 12 residues.

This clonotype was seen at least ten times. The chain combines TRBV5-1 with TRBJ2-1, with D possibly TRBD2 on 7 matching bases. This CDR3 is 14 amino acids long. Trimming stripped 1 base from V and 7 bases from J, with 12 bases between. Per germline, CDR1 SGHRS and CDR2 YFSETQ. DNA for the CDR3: TGCGCCAGCAGCTTGACGGGGGGCGGGAATGAGCAGTTCTTC. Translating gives CASSLTGGGNEQFF.

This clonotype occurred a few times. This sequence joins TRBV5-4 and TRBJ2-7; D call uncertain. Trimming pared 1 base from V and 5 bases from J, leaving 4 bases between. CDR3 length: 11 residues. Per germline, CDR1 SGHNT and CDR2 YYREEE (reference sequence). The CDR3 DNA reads TGTGCCAGCAGCTTGTCGAACGAGCAGTACTTC. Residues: CASSLSNEQYF.

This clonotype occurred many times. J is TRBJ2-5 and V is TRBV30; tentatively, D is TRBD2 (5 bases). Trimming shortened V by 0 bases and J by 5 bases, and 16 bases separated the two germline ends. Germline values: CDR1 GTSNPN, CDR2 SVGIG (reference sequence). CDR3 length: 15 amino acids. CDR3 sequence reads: CAWSVGMGVEETQYF. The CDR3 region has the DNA TGTGCCTGGAGTGTAGGAATGGGAGTTGAGGAGACCCAGTACTTC.

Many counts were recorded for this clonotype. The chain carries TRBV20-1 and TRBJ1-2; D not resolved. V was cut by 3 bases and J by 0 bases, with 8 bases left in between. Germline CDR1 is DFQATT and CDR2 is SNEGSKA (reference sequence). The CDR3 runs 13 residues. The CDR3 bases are TGCAGTGCTAGTATCGGGACTAACTATGGCTACACCTTC. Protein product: CSASIGTNYGYTF.